The 8 T cell receptor beta chains given below trace back to one sample, sequenced in a study of early T cells in non-severe SARS-CoV-2 infection. TCRdb re-analysed the 5' RACE reads in MiXCR, keeping a single row per CDR3 protein. The sample records about 33,000 distinct CDR3 sequences, about 4.7% being singletons. Material for sequencing was whole blood. The receptor set was obtained from an adult who was a healthcare worker with PCR-confirmed SARS-CoV-2 infection or an uninfected control (not recorded which).

This chain joins TRBV5-1 and TRBJ2-2; D is undetermined. Trimming stripped 0 bases from V and 5 bases from J, with 5 bases between. The CDR3 is made up of 13 amino acids. Germline lookup yields CDR1 SGHRS and CDR2 YFSETQ. Here the CDR3 DNA reads TGCGCCAGCAGCTTGGAGATAACCGGGGAGCTGTTTTTT. As protein: CASSLEITGELFF.

This clonotype was seen only a few times. The gene calls are TRBV3-1 and TRBJ1-6, with no clear D. The CDR3 is made up of 13 amino acids. V lost 5 bases and J lost 8, with 10 bases in between. Germline CDR1 is LGHDT and CDR2 is YNNKEL (reference sequence). The CDR3 DNA is TGTGCCAGCAGCGCAGTCTCAGATTCACCCCTCCACTTT. This gives the protein CASSAVSDSPLHF.

This clonotype was detected ten times or more. This rearrangement joins TRBV20-1 to TRBJ2-7; D might be TRBD1 (6 bases). Trimming stripped 6 bases from V and 4 bases from J, with 16 bases between. Germline V lookup: CDR1 DFQATT, CDR2 SNEGSKA (reference sequence). This CDR3 is built from 13 residues. CDR3 coding DNA: TGCAGTGCACATACAGGGATGGGGTACGAGCAGTACTTC. Translating gives CSAHTGMGYEQYF.

This clonotype was recorded many times. The chain uses TRBV7-6 and TRBJ2-3; a possible D gene is TRBD2 (6 bases). CDR3 size: 13 residues. Germline V gene lookup returns CDR1 SGHVS and CDR2 FNYEAQ. With 7 bases removed from V and 4 bases from J, the gap between germline ends came to 12 bases. The CDR3 reads CASTRWGADTQYF. Here the CDR3 DNA reads TGTGCCAGCACCCGCTGGGGGGCAGATACGCAGTATTTT.

The chain is built from TRBV27 and TRBJ1-1; D is undetermined. The germline CDR1 and CDR2 sequences are MNHEY and SMNVEV (reference sequence). Between the trimmed V and J ends, which lost 1 base and 3 bases, there was a span of 6 bases. The CDR3 sequence is 13 residues long. CDR3: CASSLLPYTEAFF. CDR3 in DNA: TGTGCCAGCAGTTTATTGCCCTACACTGAAGCTTTCTTT.

The table lists this clonotype with many counts. The chain has TRBV7-9 and TRBJ2-3; TRBD2 aligns across 12 bases. This CDR3 contains 16 residues. CDR1 is SEHNR, CDR2 FQNEAQ, per germline (reference sequence). After removal of 6 bases from V and 5 bases from J, the junction contained 9 bases not matched to a gene. The CDR3 bases are TGTGCCAGCAGTTTTCAGACTAGCGGGGGAGGAGATACGCAGTATTTT. Its translation is CASSFQTSGGGDTQYF.

V gene TRBV12-3 or TRBV12-4 combines with J gene TRBJ1-1, with D uncertain. The germline V and J ends were trimmed by 7 bases and 3 bases, with 18 bases remaining between them. The CDR3 sequence is 15 residues long. CDR3 nucleotide sequence: TGTGCCAGCATCTTCCAGGTCGGAGTGGACACTGAAGCTTTCTTT. Translated, it gives CASIFQVGVDTEAFF.

J is TRBJ1-2 and V is TRBV3-1, with 7 bases aligning to TRBD1. V was clipped by 6 bases and J by 0 bases; unmatched bases: 13. CDR3 size: 17 residues. CDR1 and CDR2 from the germline V gene are LGHDT and YNNKEL (reference sequence). CDR3 coding DNA: TGTGCCAGCAGTCGGACAGGAGTGATGAGCACTAACTATGGCTACACCTTC. It encodes CASSRTGVMSTNYGYTF.